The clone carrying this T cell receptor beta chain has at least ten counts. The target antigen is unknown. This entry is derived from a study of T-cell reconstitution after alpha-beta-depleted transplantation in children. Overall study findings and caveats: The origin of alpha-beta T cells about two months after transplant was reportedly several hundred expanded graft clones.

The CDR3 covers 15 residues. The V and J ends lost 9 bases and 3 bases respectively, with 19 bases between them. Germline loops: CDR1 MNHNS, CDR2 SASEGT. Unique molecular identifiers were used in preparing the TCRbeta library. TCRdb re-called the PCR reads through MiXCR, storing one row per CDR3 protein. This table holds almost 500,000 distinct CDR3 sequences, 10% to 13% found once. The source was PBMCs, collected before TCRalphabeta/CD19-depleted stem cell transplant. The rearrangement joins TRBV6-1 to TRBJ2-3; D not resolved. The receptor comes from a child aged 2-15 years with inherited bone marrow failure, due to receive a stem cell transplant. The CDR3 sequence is CASRSAGRVTDTQYF. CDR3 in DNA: TGTGCCAGTCGTTCCGCCGGAAGGGTAACAGATACGCAGTATTTT.